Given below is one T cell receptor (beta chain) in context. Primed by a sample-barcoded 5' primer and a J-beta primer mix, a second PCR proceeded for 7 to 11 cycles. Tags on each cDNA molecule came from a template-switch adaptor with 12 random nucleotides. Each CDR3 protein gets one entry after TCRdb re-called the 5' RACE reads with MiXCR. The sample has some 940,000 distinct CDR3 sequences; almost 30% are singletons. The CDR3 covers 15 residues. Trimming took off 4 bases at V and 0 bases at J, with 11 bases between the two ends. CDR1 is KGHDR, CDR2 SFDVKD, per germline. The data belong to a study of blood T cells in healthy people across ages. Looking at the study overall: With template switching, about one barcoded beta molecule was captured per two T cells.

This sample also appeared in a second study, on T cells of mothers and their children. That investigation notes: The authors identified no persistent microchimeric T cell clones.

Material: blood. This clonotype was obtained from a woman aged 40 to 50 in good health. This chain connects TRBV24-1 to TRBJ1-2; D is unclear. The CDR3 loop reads CATSERESANYGYTF. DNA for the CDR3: TGTGCCACCAGTGAACGGGAATCAGCTAACTATGGCTACACCTTC.